The rows below give T cell receptor beta chains drawn from one sample of a study of T cell responses to AZD1222 COVID-19 vaccine. TCRdb's copy holds only in-frame clones and misses some; the assay was immunoSEQ multiplex PCR. The table lists over 140,000 clones, roughly 89% of them singletons. The specimen was peripheral blood, collected on day 0 of AZD1222 vaccination. The receptors here all came from an adult in good health. Both conserved end residues are part of each CDR3. Fields, in order: V gene, J gene, clone size, D gene, CDR3 DNA, CDR3 protein. A D gene is named only where the DNA matches it firmly. A row's size may be missing; if present it is once, few, many or a size class.

>TRBV9|TRBJ1-4|-|-
TGTGCCAGCAGCGTAGGTCTCAGGGGAGAGGTGAATGAAAAACTGTTTTTT
CASSVGLRGEVNEKLFF
>TRBV5-4|TRBJ1-2|few|TRBD1
TGTGCCAGCAGGGGTCAGGGGGCCTATGGCTACACCTTC
CASRGQGAYGYTF
>TRBV19|TRBJ1-1|-|-
TGTGCCAGTAGTATAGTAAGGAACACTGAAGCTTTCTTT
CASSIVRNTEAFF
>TRBV5-1|TRBJ2-6|-|-
TGCGCCAGCAGCTTAGGACACAGCTCTGGGGCCAACGTCCTGACTTTC
CASSLGHSSGANVLTF
>TRBV5-8|TRBJ2-1|once|TRBD1
TGTGCCAGCAGCTCCTGGACAGGGGGGAATGAGCAGTTCTTC
CASSSWTGGNEQFF
>TRBV14|TRBJ1-1|-|-
TGTGCCAGCAGCCGCAGACAGATGACGAACACTGAAGCTTTCTTT
CASSRRQMTNTEAFF
>TRBV7-7|TRBJ1-2|-|TRBD1
TGTGCTAGCAGCTCGACAGGGAGGGCCTATGGCTACACCTTC
CASSSTGRAYGYTF
>TRBV25-1|TRBJ2-1|many|-
TGTGCCAGCAGTGACTCGGACAGACCGGGCTACAATGAGCAGTTCTTC
CASSDSDRPGYNEQFF
>TRBV29-1|TRBJ2-1|-|-
TGCAGCGTTGCAGGGTTAGTACTGGACAATGAGCAGTTCTTC
CSVAGLVLDNEQFF
>TRBV27|TRBJ2-7|-|TRBD2
TGTGCCAGCAGTTTATCGGGCGGGAGGGCCTACGAGCAGTACTTC
CASSLSGGRAYEQYF
>TRBV25-1|TRBJ1-6|few|-
TGTGCCAGCAGTGAAGGGCAGAGATTAAATTCACCCCTCCACTTT
CASSEGQRLNSPLHF
>TRBV24-1|TRBJ1-2|-|-
TGTGCCACCCAAGCCGACTATGGCTACACCTTC
CATQADYGYTF
>TRBV13|TRBJ2-3|-|TRBD2
TGTGCCAGCAGCTTAGTGTCGGGAGGGGGCACAGATACGCAGTATTTT
CASSLVSGGGTDTQYF
>TRBV5-4|TRBJ2-3|-|TRBD2
TGTGCCTACATAGCGGGCGGGAGTGCAGATACGCAGTATTTT
CAYIAGGSADTQYF
>TRBV6-2/TRBV6-3|TRBJ2-7|-|-
TGTGCCAGCAGTTGGAGGGAGACGGGGGAGCAGTACTTC
CASSWRETGEQYF
>TRBV18|TRBJ2-3|-|-
TGTGCCAGCTCACCACGGAGCGGGCTAAGCACAGATACGCAGTATTTT
CASSPRSGLSTDTQYF
>TRBV7-2|TRBJ2-7|-|TRBD2
TGTGCCAGCAGCTTAAGGTTAGCGGGGGCCCACGAGCAGTACTTC
CASSLRLAGAHEQYF
>TRBV12-3/TRBV12-4|TRBJ2-1|-|-
TGTGCCAGCAGTTTGGGGTCATACAATGAGCAGTTCTTC
CASSLGSYNEQFF
>TRBV7-2|TRBJ1-2|-|-
TGTGCCAGCAGCTTATCGGGCTGGTCTTCTGGCTACACCTTC
CASSLSGWSSGYTF
>TRBV2|TRBJ2-1|-|TRBD2
TGTGCCAGCAGGGCGACTAGCGGGAGTGATGAGCAGTTCTTC
CASRATSGSDEQFF
>TRBV11-2|TRBJ1-6|-|TRBD1
TGTGCCAGCAGCCCAGGGGACAGGAGAAATTCACCCCTCCACTTT
CASSPGDRRNSPLHF
>TRBV19|TRBJ1-1|once|-
TGTGCCAGTAAGGTGAACACTGAAGCTTTCTTT
CASKVNTEAFF
>TRBV6-5|TRBJ2-1|-|TRBD2
TGTGCCAGCAGTTACGGCGGGGGGAGAAACAATGAGCAGTTCTTC
CASSYGGGRNNEQFF
>TRBV24-1|TRBJ2-6|-|-
TGTGCCACCTCGGGGCCCGGGACCTTAACACCTGGGGCCAACGTCCTGACTTTC
CATSGPGTLTPGANVLTF
>TRBV9|TRBJ2-3|-|TRBD2
TGTGCCAGCAGCGTAGCGGGCGGGGGGCTAACAGATACGCAGTATTTT
CASSVAGGGLTDTQYF
>TRBV28|TRBJ1-2|-|-
TGTGCCAGCAGTTCCCCCCCAAATAGAGATTATGGCTACACCTTC
CASSSPPNRDYGYTF
>TRBV21-1|TRBJ1-5|once|-
TGTGCCAGCAGCAAAGCGACCCAGCCCCAGCATTTT
CASSKATQPQHF
>TRBV18|TRBJ1-1|-|-
TGTGCCAGCTCACCATCTGAGGCAGGGGTCACTGAAGCTTTCTTT
CASSPSEAGVTEAFF
>TRBV2|TRBJ1-2|-|-
TGTGCCAGCAGTGAATGGGGTGGTGGCTACACCTTC
CASSEWGGGYTF
>TRBV5-4|TRBJ1-4|-|TRBD1
TGTGCCAGCACCCGGGACAGGGAGAATGAAAAACTGTTTTTT
CASTRDRENEKLFF
>TRBV3-1/TRBV3-2|TRBJ1-2|-|TRBD1
TGTGCCAGCAGCCAAGATCCCACAGGGGCACTATATGGCTACACCTTC
CASSQDPTGALYGYTF
>TRBV18|TRBJ2-7|-|TRBD1
TGTGCCAGCTCACAAGGGACAGGGACCTACGAGCAGTACTTC
CASSQGTGTYEQYF
>TRBV5-6|TRBJ1-4|-|TRBD1
TGTGCCAGCAGCTTGGGGACAGGGACAAATGAAAAACTGTTTTTT
CASSLGTGTNEKLFF
>TRBV18|TRBJ1-4|-|-
TGTGCCAGCTCACCACCGCCGGGGTTGAGTGAAAAACTGTTTTTT
CASSPPPGLSEKLFF
>TRBV5-8|TRBJ1-5|once|-
TGTGCCAGCAGCCGCTCGCCGGAAGGTCAGCCCCAGCATTTT
CASSRSPEGQPQHF
>TRBV18|TRBJ2-3|-|-
TGTGCCAGCTCACCAGGGATTATTTCCGCAGATACGCAGTATTTT
CASSPGIISADTQYF
>TRBV7-6|TRBJ1-4|-|TRBD1
TGTGCCAGCAGCCCCCGGGACAGGTGGAGTGAAAAACTGTTTTTT
CASSPRDRWSEKLFF
>TRBV5-4|TRBJ2-7|-|TRBD1
TGTGCCAGCAGCGATTCAGGGGGCCCCTACGAGCAGTACTTC
CASSDSGGPYEQYF
>TRBV18|TRBJ2-7|-|-
TGTGCCAGCTCACCGTCCGTTGCAGGGGCCCACTCCTACGAGCAGTACTTC
CASSPSVAGAHSYEQYF
>TRBV7-8|TRBJ1-1|once|-
TGTGCCAGCAGCTCAGGACACCCGAACACTGAAGCTTTCTTT
CASSSGHPNTEAFF
>TRBV19|TRBJ1-1|-|-
TGTGCCAGTAGTATGCCCCGGGAGGGTACGAACACTGAAGCTTTCTTT
CASSMPREGTNTEAFF
>TRBV19|TRBJ2-6|-|-
TGTGCCAGTAGTATGCTAGGTGGAATCAGCTCTGGGGCCAACGTCCTGACTTTC
CASSMLGGISSGANVLTF
>TRBV2|TRBJ1-2|-|-
TGTGCCAGCAGTCCCCAGCGGGATGGCTATGGCTACACCTTC
CASSPQRDGYGYTF
>TRBV19|TRBJ1-5|-|-
TGTGCCAGTAGTATAGTTTATAGCAATCAGCCCCAGCATTTT
CASSIVYSNQPQHF
>TRBV6-6|TRBJ1-5|-|-
TGTGCCAGCAGTTACTCGAGGCAGCCCCAGCATTTT
CASSYSRQPQHF
>TRBV5-4|TRBJ2-1|-|TRBD2
TGTGCCAGCAGCTTGTCAGAGCGGGGGGCCGATGAGCAGTTCTTC
CASSLSERGADEQFF
>TRBV11-2|TRBJ2-3|-|-
TGTGCCAGCAGCTTAGCGCCACCGGGGGAAGGAACAGATACGCAGTATTTT
CASSLAPPGEGTDTQYF
>TRBV7-2|TRBJ2-1|-|-
TGTGCCAGCAGCTTAACGTACGGGGGGCCCAATGAGCAGTTCTTC
CASSLTYGGPNEQFF
>TRBV2|TRBJ2-1|-|-
TGTGCCAGCAGTGGTAGTGGTCTCGCCTACAATGAGCAGTTCTTC
CASSGSGLAYNEQFF
>TRBV28|TRBJ1-2|-|TRBD1
TGTGCCAGCAGTTGGGTAACAGGGGGCTATGGCTACACCTTC
CASSWVTGGYGYTF
>TRBV10-2|TRBJ1-1|-|-
TGCGCCAGCAGTGAGTTTGGGGGAAATACTGAAGCTTTCTTT
CASSEFGGNTEAFF
>TRBV18|TRBJ1-4|-|-
TGTGCCAGCTCACCACTGGGGGCGGATAGAAATGAAAAACTGTTTTTT
CASSPLGADRNEKLFF
>TRBV5-5|TRBJ2-2|-|-
TGTGCCAGCAGTTTGGGGACCACGAACACCGGGGAGCTGTTTTTT
CASSLGTTNTGELFF
>TRBV6-2/TRBV6-3|TRBJ2-2|once|-
TGTGCCAGCAGTTATTCAGTGGGGGCCCCAACGAACACCGGGGAGCTGTTTTTT
CASSYSVGAPTNTGELFF
>TRBV6-2/TRBV6-3|TRBJ1-1|-|TRBD1
TGTGCCAGCAGTTACCTGAGACAGGGGAGCACTGAAGCTTTCTTT
CASSYLRQGSTEAFF
>TRBV25-1|TRBJ1-1|-|-
TGTGCCAGCAGTGAATTTAGGCTGGGACAACGAGGGACTGAAGCTTTCTTT
CASSEFRLGQRGTEAFF
>TRBV5-6|TRBJ1-5|once|-
TGTGCCAGCAGCCCGGGGGGCCTTCAGCCCCAGCATTTT
CASSPGGLQPQHF
>TRBV27|TRBJ2-7|once|TRBD1
TGTGCCAGCGCCCCACTCTGGGGACAGGCCTCCTACGAGCAGTACTTC
CASAPLWGQASYEQYF
>TRBV7-2|TRBJ2-3|-|-
TGTGCCAGCAGCTTACTGAGGGGGAATACAGATACGCAGTATTTT
CASSLLRGNTDTQYF
>TRBV15|TRBJ2-7|-|-
TGTGCCACCAGCAGAGCTGGTAAACAGTCCTACGAGCAGTACTTC
CATSRAGKQSYEQYF